Shown below are 25 T cell receptor beta chains from a single sample sequenced in a study of OX40 agonist ivuxolimab in advanced cancers. Only in-frame clones appear in the TCRdb table, and some are missing; sequencing was by immunoSEQ multiplex PCR. The sample shows 75,000 to 100,000 clones, about four fifths of them seen only once. Sequenced here: CD4+ or CD8+ T cells sorted from blood, sampled in a trial of the OX40 agonist ivuxolimab. These receptors were taken from an adult with an advanced solid tumor such as melanoma, head and neck, liver or kidney cancer.

The V gene is TRBV4-3, the J gene TRBJ1-1; D uncertain. CDR3 size: 13 residues. Germline lookup yields CDR1 LGHNA and CDR2 YSLEER. The V end was cut by 2 bases, the J end by 1 base, with 5 bases between. The chain's CDR3 is CASSQKGNTEAFF. The CDR3 DNA is TGCGCCAGCAGCCAAAAAGGGAACACTGAAGCTTTCTTT.

V usage is TRBV2 and J usage is TRBJ2-7; 7 positions match TRBD1. Germline CDR1 SNHLY, CDR2 FYNNEI. This CDR3 is built from 13 residues. J lost 7 bases, V lost 3 bases, and 6 bases had no gene match. CDR3 sequence reads: CASSDPPTGEQYF. The CDR3 DNA is TGTGCCAGCAGTGACCCCCCGACAGGGGAGCAGTACTTC.

The rearrangement joins TRBV7-2 to TRBJ2-5, with D uncertain. This CDR3 spans 14 amino acids. Germline CDR1 is SGHTA and CDR2 is FQGNSA. Trimming took 1 base from V and 5 from J, leaving 11 bases between them. The chain's CDR3 is CASSLGGSLETQYF. CDR3 coding DNA: TGTGCCAGCAGCTTAGGTGGTAGTCTGGAGACCCAGTACTTC.

The chain links TRBV29-1 to TRBJ1-1; no clear D gene. Trimming shortened V by 7 bases and J by 4 bases, and 10 bases separated the two germline ends. Germline V lookup: CDR1 SQVTM, CDR2 ANQGSEA. The CDR3 loop spans 11 amino acids. The CDR3: CSGLWGTEAFF. The CDR3 coding sequence is TGCAGCGGTCTCTGGGGCACTGAAGCTTTCTTT.

The chain has TRBV4-3 and TRBJ2-7; the D gene could be TRBD1 or TRBD2 (5 bases each). Germline CDR1 LGHNA, CDR2 YSLEER. The CDR3 runs 15 residues. The germline V and J ends were trimmed by 0 bases and 7 bases, with 16 bases remaining between them. The CDR3 spells CASSQDWTNPGEQYF. The CDR3, as DNA: TGCGCCAGCAGCCAAGATTGGACAAATCCGGGGGAGCAGTACTTC.

The rearrangement joins TRBV5-6 to TRBJ2-3; D not certain. Germline V gives CDR1 SGHDT, CDR2 YYEEEE. Trimming stripped 1 base from V and 4 bases from J, with 10 bases between. The CDR3 has 14 amino acids. The CDR3 coding sequence is TGTGCCAGCAGCTTGCCGCTTAGGGCAGATACGCAGTATTTT. This gives the protein CASSLPLRADTQYF.

The chain has TRBV6-5 and TRBJ1-3, with 7 bases identical to TRBD1. Germline CDR1 MNHEY, CDR2 SVGAGI. This CDR3 is built from 15 residues. J lost 3 bases, V lost 2 bases, and 4 bases had no gene match. The CDR3 sequence: CASSYDRAVGNTIYF. The CDR3 region has the DNA TGTGCCAGCAGTTACGACAGGGCAGTTGGAAACACCATATATTTT.

This chain uses TRBV27 with TRBJ1-5, with D hard to call. CDR1 is MNHEY, CDR2 SMNVEV, per germline (reference sequence). V was clipped by 6 bases and J by 1 base, with 10 bases between them. The CDR3 runs to 14 residues. DNA for the CDR3: TGTGCCAGCAGGGAAATGGGAAGCAATCAGCCCCAGCATTTT. Its translation is CASREMGSNQPQHF.

The chain couples TRBV7-6 to TRBJ1-3, with D uncertain. The germline CDR1 and CDR2 sequences are SGHVS and FNYEAQ. V shed 6 bases and J shed 2 bases, with 8 bases lying between them. This CDR3 spans 13 amino acids. Here the CDR3 DNA reads TGTGCCAGCAGTTCAGGTCCTGGAAACACCATATATTTT. It yields the protein CASSSGPGNTIYF.

The J gene is TRBJ1-5, the V gene TRBV2; TRBD1 is a possible D gene (5 bases). Germline CDR1 and CDR2: SNHLY and FYNNEI. Deletions cut 7 bases from V and 7 bases from J, with 17 bases between. CDR3 length equals 14 residues. In DNA, the CDR3 is TGTGCCAGCACCCGTTCCGAGGGACGGCAGCCCCAGCATTTT. Encoded protein: CASTRSEGRQPQHF.

This chain joins TRBV4-3 and TRBJ2-5; 8 nucleotides agree with TRBD2. J lost 11 bases, V lost 1 base, and 15 bases had no gene match. The germline V gene encodes CDR1 LGHNA and CDR2 YSLEER. The CDR3 contains 16 residues. The chain's CDR3 is CASSQAGTSISGEQYF. The DNA for the CDR3 is TGCGCCAGCAGCCAAGCCGGGACTAGTATTTCTGGGGAGCAGTACTTC.

CDR3 loop: CASSPSGRALDEQFF. In nucleotides, the CDR3 is TGTGCCAGCAGCCCTAGCGGGAGGGCCCTCGATGAGCAGTTCTTC. The genes are TRBV7-9 and TRBJ2-1, with 12 bases that match TRBD2. The CDR3 is made up of 15 amino acids. Per the germline V gene, CDR1 is SEHNR and CDR2 is FQNEAQ (reference sequence). With V trimmed by 5 bases and J by 8 bases, 7 bases remained unmatched. Drawing the rest from reference TRBV7-9 and TRBJ2-1, the complete variable domain is DTGVSQNPRHKITKRGQNVTFRCDPISEHNRLYWYRQTLGQGPEFLTYFQNEAQLEKSRLLSDRFSAERPKGSFSTLEIQRTEQGDSAMYLCASSPSGRALDEQFFGPGTRLTVL.

For the CDR3, the DNA is TGTGCCAGCTCACCTTCGGCTGGGGGCGATGAGCAGTTCTTC. Amino acid sequence: CASSPSAGGDEQFF. The chain combines TRBV18 with TRBJ2-1; D perhaps matches TRBD1 (6 bases). V was clipped by 3 bases and J by 8 bases, with 14 bases between them. The CDR3 is made up of 14 amino acids. From germline, CDR1 is KGHSH and CDR2 LQKENI.

This clone was detected only once. The chain links TRBV4-3 to TRBJ1-6; the match to TRBD1 covers 7 bases. Germline V gene data show CDR1 as LGHNA and CDR2 as YSLEER. V trimming: 0 bases; J trimming: 7 bases; junction bases outside the gene matches: 18. The CDR3 covers 20 residues. In DNA, the CDR3 is TGCGCCAGCAGCCAAGACCTTATGGGACAGAGTTCAATTTTGAATTCACCCCTCCACTTT. Protein: CASSQDLMGQSSILNSPLHF.

This chain uses TRBV19 with TRBJ2-1; maybe TRBD2 (6 bases). Germline assignment: CDR1 LNHDA and CDR2 SQIVND (reference sequence). V was pared by 9 bases and J by 0 bases, with 12 bases between. This CDR3 region has 14 residues. The CDR3 bases are TGTGCCAGCGACCGGGGGACCTCCTACAATGAGCAGTTCTTC. Translating gives CASDRGTSYNEQFF.

This sequence joins TRBV9 and TRBJ2-2; 10 bases map to TRBD2. V dropped 3 bases and J dropped 0; count of bases not matched to a gene: 2. The CDR3 has 16 amino acids. In germline, CDR1 is SGDLS, CDR2 YYNGEE. For the CDR3, the DNA is TGTGCCAGCAGCGGCGGACTAGCGGCGAACACCGGGGAGCTGTTTTTT. This translates into CASSGGLAANTGELFF.

This clone turned up a few times. The rearrangement joins TRBV11-3 to TRBJ2-6; perhaps TRBD2 as D (5 bases). Deletions cut 4 bases from V and 6 bases from J, with 10 bases between. CDR1 and CDR2 (germline): SGHNT, YENEEA. The CDR3 has 14 amino acids. CDR3: CASSSAREANVLTF. In DNA, the CDR3 is TGTGCCAGCAGCTCGGCCCGGGAGGCCAACGTCCTGACTTTC. The full variable domain, in which reference TRBV11-3 and TRBJ2-6 provide the parts outside the CDR3, is EAGVVQSPRYKIIEKKQPVAFWCNPISGHNTLYWYLQNLGQGPELLIRYENEEAVDDSQLPKDRFSAERLKGVDSTLKIQPAELGDSAVYLCASSSAREANVLTFGAGSRLTVL.

This clone is a singleton in its sample. This CDR3 is CASSQDPTTGGATNEKLFF. DNA of the CDR3: TGCGCCAGCAGCCAAGATCCAACGACAGGAGGAGCAACTAATGAAAAACTGTTTTTT. This rearrangement joins TRBV4-3 to TRBJ1-4; D perhaps matches TRBD1 (6 bases). The V gene lost 0 bases and the J gene lost 0 bases, with 17 bases spanning the gap. The germline CDR1 and CDR2 sequences are LGHNA and YSLEER. The length of the CDR3 is 19 residues.

This sequence joins TRBV9 and TRBJ2-1; 9 bases align to TRBD2. Germline lookup yields CDR1 SGDLS and CDR2 YYNGEE. This CDR3 comprises 14 residues. With V trimmed by 0 bases and J by 10 bases, 5 bases remained unmatched. In DNA form, the CDR3 reads TGTGCCAGCAGCGTAGGAAGTAGCGGGGGAGAGCAGTTCTTC. This codes for CASSVGSSGGEQFF.

The chain carries TRBV6-5 and TRBJ2-6, with D possibly matching TRBD1 (5 bases). The V gene lost 2 bases and the J gene lost 4 bases, with 9 bases spanning the gap. CDR1 is MNHEY and CDR2 is SVGAGI in the germline V gene. The CDR3 has 15 residues. The CDR3: CASSYTGLGANVLTF. The CDR3 bases are TGTGCCAGCAGTTACACAGGATTGGGGGCCAACGTCCTGACTTTC.

The J gene is TRBJ2-1, the V gene TRBV11-3; weak D call: TRBD2 (6 bases). Germline CDR1 SGHNT, CDR2 YENEEA. The CDR3 length is 17 residues. V lost 5 bases and J 2 bases, leaving 19 bases between the germline ends. This CDR3 is CASSPAGSKVAYNEQFF. Written as DNA, the CDR3 is TGTGCCAGCAGCCCGGCGGGGTCCAAAGTCGCCTACAATGAGCAGTTCTTC.

V is TRBV7-8 and J is TRBJ2-7; perhaps TRBD1 as D (6 bases). Germline assignment: CDR1 SGHVS and CDR2 FQNEAQ. V lost 5 bases, J lost 2 bases, and 16 bases lay in between. The CDR3 is made up of 15 amino acids. The CDR3 DNA reads as TGTGCCAGCAGCCCCGAACCACAGGGAACCTACGAGCAGTACTTC. It is translated as CASSPEPQGTYEQYF.

This chain connects TRBV28 to TRBJ1-2, with D unclear. This CDR3 is 11 amino acids long. Germline CDR1 MDHEN, CDR2 SYDVKM. V lost 11 bases, J lost 2 bases, and 9 bases lay in between. The CDR3: CAAQKNYGYTF. CDR3 sequence (DNA): TGTGCCGCCCAGAAAAACTATGGCTACACCTTC.

This chain uses TRBV7-9 with TRBJ1-2; TRBD1 agrees at 9 bases. CDR1 SEHNR and CDR2 FQNEAQ come from the germline V gene (reference sequence). V trimming: 5 bases; J trimming: 0 bases; junction bases outside the gene matches: 4. CDR3 length: 15 residues. CDR3 nucleotide sequence: TGTGCCAGCAGCGCCACAGGGGGCGCTAACTATGGCTACACCTTC. This sequence encodes CASSATGGANYGYTF.

The V gene is TRBV7-2, the J gene TRBJ1-5, with D perhaps matching TRBD1 (6 bases). This CDR3 is built from 14 residues. CDR1 and CDR2 from the germline V gene are SGHTA and FQGNSA. The V and J ends lost 2 bases and 6 bases respectively, with 11 bases between them. For the CDR3, the DNA is TGTGCCAGCAGCTTAACAGGGTTGACTCAGCCCCAGCATTTT. This translates into CASSLTGLTQPQHF.